A single sample gave rise to the 3 T cell receptor beta chains below, sequenced in a study of T cell responses to AZD1222 COVID-19 vaccine. Sequencing used immunoSEQ multiplex PCR; TCRdb keeps in-frame clones, though not all of them. Counted here are about 130,000 clones, roughly 90% occurring once; the ten biggest clones make up 1.9%. The sample consisted of peripheral blood, taken on day 0 of AZD1222 vaccination. The receptor source for this set is an adult in good health.

In DNA, the CDR3 is TGTGCCAGCAGCCCGGGAAGCTTCCAAGAGACCCAGTACTTC. It codes for CASSPGSFQETQYF. The gene calls are TRBV11-1 and TRBJ2-5; tentative D call: TRBD2 (5 bases). CDR3 size: 14 residues. The germline V and J ends were trimmed by 5 bases and 1 base, with 11 bases remaining between them. From germline, CDR1 is SGHAT and CDR2 FQDESV (reference sequence).

The rearrangement joins TRBV18 to TRBJ1-1; D not certain. Trimming shortened V by 5 bases and J by 3 bases, and 13 bases separated the two germline ends. Germline-derived CDR1 and CDR2 are KGHSH and LQKENI. The CDR3 contains 14 residues. The CDR3 loop reads CASSKTFGDTEAFF. CDR3 DNA: TGTGCCAGCTCAAAAACTTTCGGGGACACTGAAGCTTTCTTT.

The chain joins TRBV6-5 to TRBJ1-1; no firm D call. Trimming left V 10 bases short and J 0 bases short, with 18 bases between. In germline, CDR1 is MNHEY, CDR2 SVGAGI. The CDR3 consists of 15 residues. DNA of the CDR3: TGTGCCACCCCCCCAGCGCCCGGCCTGAACACTGAAGCTTTCTTT. The encoded protein is CATPPAPGLNTEAFF.